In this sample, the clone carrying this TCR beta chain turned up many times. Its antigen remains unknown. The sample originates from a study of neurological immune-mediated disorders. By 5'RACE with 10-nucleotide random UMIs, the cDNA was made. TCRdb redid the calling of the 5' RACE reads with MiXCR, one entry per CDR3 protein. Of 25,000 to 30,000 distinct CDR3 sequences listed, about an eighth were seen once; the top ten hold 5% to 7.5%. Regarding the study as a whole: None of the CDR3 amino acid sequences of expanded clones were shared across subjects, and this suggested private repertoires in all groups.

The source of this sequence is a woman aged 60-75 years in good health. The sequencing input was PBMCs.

The CDR3 DNA sequence: TGTGCCTGGAGTTTTTTATCCTCTGGGGCCAACGTCCTGACTTTC. This codes for CAWSFLSSGANVLTF. This chain links TRBV30 with TRBJ2-6, with D uncertain. There are 15 residues in the CDR3. Trimming removed 2 bases from V and 0 bases from J, with 8 bases in between. Germline CDR1 reads GTSNPN; CDR2 reads SVGIG (reference sequence).